This record covers a single TCR beta chain. Losses at the gene ends were 0 bases for V and 9 bases for J; bases not matched to a gene: 6. Germline CDR1 MNHEY, CDR2 SVGAGI. This CDR3 is built from 15 residues. The data derive from a study of blood T cells in healthy people across ages. The authors ran a second PCR of about 7 to 11 cycles using a sample-barcoded 5' primer and a J-beta primer mix. Each CDR3 protein gets one entry after TCRdb re-called the 5' RACE reads with MiXCR. The top ten hold roughly 3.7% of the sample, which has about 1.5 million distinct CDR3 sequences, about 42% seen once. This chain joins TRBV6-5 and TRBJ2-1; TRBD1 matches at 9 bases. The sequenced sample was blood. The sequence derives from a young woman in good health. CDR3 bases: TGTGCCAGCAGTTACTCCGGGACAGGGTCAGGTGAGCAGTTCTTC. It translates to CASSYSGTGSGEQFF.